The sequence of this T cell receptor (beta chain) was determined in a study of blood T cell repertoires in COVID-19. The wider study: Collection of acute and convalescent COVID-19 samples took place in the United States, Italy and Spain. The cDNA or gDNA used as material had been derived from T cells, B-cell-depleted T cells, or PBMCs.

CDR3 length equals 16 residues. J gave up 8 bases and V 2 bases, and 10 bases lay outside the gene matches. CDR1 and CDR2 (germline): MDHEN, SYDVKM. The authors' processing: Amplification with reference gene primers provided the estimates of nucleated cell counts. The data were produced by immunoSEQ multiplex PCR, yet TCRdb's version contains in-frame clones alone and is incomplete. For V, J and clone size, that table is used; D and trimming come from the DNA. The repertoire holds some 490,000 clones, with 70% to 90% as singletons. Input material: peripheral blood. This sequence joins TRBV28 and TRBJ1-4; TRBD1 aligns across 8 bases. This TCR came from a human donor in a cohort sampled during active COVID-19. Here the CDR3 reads CASSLKYGQGYEKLFF. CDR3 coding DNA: TGTGCCAGCAGTTTAAAGTACGGACAGGGTTACGAAAAACTGTTTTTT.